Each of the 29 T cell receptor beta chains below was sequenced from the same sample in a study of cytomegalovirus exposure and HLA in healthy donors. The PCR was carried out with 60 Vbeta primers and 13 Jbeta primers. Sequencing used immunoSEQ multiplex PCR; TCRdb keeps in-frame clones, though not all of them. This sample has 95,000 to 110,000 clones, with roughly 76% found just once. Sequencing was carried out using PBMCs. The receptors were gathered from a man aged 18 to 29 in good health and CMV-seronegative.

The chain combines TRBV15 with TRBJ2-2; TRBD2 might be the D (5 bases). Trimming shortened V by 0 bases and J by 8 bases, and 7 bases separated the two germline ends. Germline V CDR1 and CDR2: LNHNV, YYDKDF (reference sequence). This CDR3 is built from 13 residues. Written as DNA, the CDR3 is TGTGCCACCAGCAGAGATCGGGGAGGGGAGCTGTTTTTT. Encoded protein: CATSRDRGGELFF. Variable domain in full (rest from reference TRBV15 and TRBJ2-2): DAMVIQNPRYQVTQFGKPVTLSCSQTLNHNVMYWYQQKSSQAPKLLFHYYDKDFNNEADTPDNFQSRRPNTSFCFLDIRSPGLGDTAMYLCATSRDRGGELFFGEGSRLTVL.

This rearrangement joins TRBV27 to TRBJ1-2; D not certain. The CDR3 consists of 16 residues. Looked up from germline, CDR1 is MNHEY and CDR2 is SMNVEV (reference sequence). V was trimmed by 0 bases and J by 1 base, leaving 12 bases between them. CDR3 coding DNA: TGTGCCAGCAGTTTATCATCGAGCGGAGATAACTATGGCTACACCTTC. Protein sequence: CASSLSSSGDNYGYTF.

The chain carries TRBV7-8 and TRBJ1-5, with D perhaps TRBD1 (5 bases). In germline, CDR1 is SGHVS, CDR2 FQNEAQ. The CDR3 is 17 residues long. The V end lost 1 base, the J end lost 0 bases, and 13 bases lay between the germline ends. CDR3 in DNA: TGTGCCAGCAGCTTAGGACAGTTCAAGCATAGCAATCAGCCCCAGCATTTT. Amino acid sequence: CASSLGQFKHSNQPQHF.

CDR3 DNA sequence: TGTGCCAGCAGAGGACAGGGTTCCCCTGTCACCCTCCACTTT. Protein: CASRGQGSPVTLHF. This chain joins TRBV7-9 and TRBJ1-6; the match to TRBD1 covers 8 bases. CDR1 and CDR2 from the germline V gene are SEHNR and FQNEAQ (reference sequence). Trimming removed 6 bases from V and 14 bases from J; junction bases left unmatched: 12. This CDR3 contains 14 residues.

In its sample, this clone was seen once. This chain uses TRBV6-5 with TRBJ2-1, with TRBD2 matching 13 bases. Germline CDR1 is MNHEY and CDR2 is SVGAGI. The CDR3 extends over 15 amino acids. V lost 6 bases and J lost 6; bases outside the gene matches: 5. For the CDR3, the DNA is TGTGCCAGCAGCCCAGGACTAGCGGGGGCCAATGAGCAGTTCTTC. Amino acids: CASSPGLAGANEQFF.

V gene TRBV5-1 combines with J gene TRBJ2-4; unclear D gene. This CDR3 region has 13 residues. Germline CDR1 and CDR2: SGHRS and YFSETQ. V gave up 0 bases and J gave up 4 bases, with 5 bases separating them. In DNA form, the CDR3 reads TGCGCCAGCAGCTTGGCGTCTAAAAACATTCAGTACTTC. Protein: CASSLASKNIQYF.

V is TRBV6-5 and J is TRBJ1-2; TRBD1 is a possible D gene (5 bases). From germline, CDR1 is MNHEY and CDR2 SVGAGI. V was shortened by 0 bases and J by 8 bases, with 16 bases between the two germline ends. The CDR3 consists of 15 residues. The CDR3 bases are TGTGCCAGCAGTTACTCGAGGGGAGCAGGAGGGGGCTACACCTTC. This gives the protein CASSYSRGAGGGYTF.

On this clone itself: Different DNA sequences within this sample yield the same CDR3. The chain joins TRBV9 to TRBJ2-3; TRBD1 is a possible D gene (5 bases). Deletions cut 0 bases from V and 3 bases from J, with 8 bases between. The CDR3 spans 14 residues. Germline CDR1 reads SGDLS; CDR2 reads YYNGEE. The CDR3 reads CASSVGRVTDTQYF. The CDR3 nucleotides are TGTGCCAGCAGCGTAGGCAGGGTAACAGATACGCAGTATTTT.

This clone was seen repeatedly, ten times or more. The rearrangement links TRBV4-3 to TRBJ1-1; perhaps TRBD1 as D (5 bases). The V end lost 0 bases, the J end lost 6 bases, and 8 bases lay between the germline ends. The V gene's germline CDR1 is LGHNA and CDR2 YSLEER. CDR3 length equals 13 residues. The CDR3 DNA sequence: TGCGCCAGCAGCCAAGATTGGGGGGCTGAAGCTTTCTTT. Encoded protein: CASSQDWGAEAFF.

The rearrangement uses TRBV9 and TRBJ1-2, with D possibly matching TRBD1 (6 bases). CDR1 SGDLS and CDR2 YYNGEE come from the germline V gene. The V and J ends lost 0 bases and 13 bases respectively, with 25 bases between them. CDR3 length: 16 amino acids. CDR3 loop: CASSVGPQGFNVNPTF. CDR3 nucleotide sequence: TGTGCCAGCAGCGTAGGGCCACAGGGCTTCAACGTAAATCCCACCTTC.

V is TRBV25-1 and J is TRBJ2-3, with 7 bases that match TRBD1. The germline V gene encodes CDR1 MGHDK and CDR2 SYGVNS. The CDR3 runs to 14 residues. The trim removed 8 bases at V and 0 bases at J, leaving 5 bases unmatched. The CDR3 is CASGRTGSTDTQYF. The CDR3 coding sequence is TGTGCCAGCGGCCGGACAGGTAGCACAGATACGCAGTATTTT. Supplemented by reference TRBV25-1 and TRBJ2-3, the full variable domain reads EADIYQTPRYLVIGTGKKITLECSQTMGHDKMYWYQQDPGMELHLIHYSYGVNSTEKGDLSSESTVSRIRTEHFPLTLESARPSHTSQYLCASGRTGSTDTQYFGPGTRLTVL.

The sample holds a few counts of this clone. The genes are TRBV6-5 and TRBJ1-1; D perhaps matches TRBD1 (5 bases). The V end lost 6 bases, the J end lost 6 bases, and 11 bases lay between the germline ends. From germline, CDR1 is MNHEY and CDR2 SVGAGI. The CDR3 is 12 residues long. CDR3 amino acids: CASRVGDSEAFF. The CDR3 bases are TGTGCCAGCAGGGTGGGGGACTCTGAAGCTTTCTTT.

This sequence joins TRBV2 and TRBJ2-7; 7 positions match TRBD1. The V and J ends lost 6 bases and 4 bases, in that order; junction bases with no gene match: 12. The CDR3 length is 15 residues. In germline, CDR1 is SNHLY, CDR2 FYNNEI. The CDR3 DNA follows: TGTGCCAGCAGATCGGACAGGATGGCCTCTTACGAGCAGTACTTC. Translation gives CASRSDRMASYEQYF. Filled out from reference TRBV2 and TRBJ2-7, the complete variable domain reads EPEVTQTPSHQVTQMGQEVILRCVPISNHLYFYWYRQILGQKVEFLVSFYNNEISEKSEIFDDQFSVERPDGSNFTLKIRSTKLEDSAMYFCASRSDRMASYEQYFGPGTRLTVT.

This clone was observed a single time. The chain employs TRBV6-5 and TRBJ2-3, with D perhaps TRBD2 (6 bases). The length of the CDR3 is 15 residues. The V end lost 5 bases, the J end lost 1 base, and 13 bases lay between the germline ends. Germline CDR1 reads MNHEY; CDR2 reads SVGAGI. The CDR3 region has the DNA TGTGCCAGCAGTAACCAGCGGGCCCGCACAGATACGCAGTATTTT. Its translation: CASSNQRARTDTQYF.

This clone appeared a single time. V is TRBV5-1 and J is TRBJ1-1; 7 bases align to TRBD1. CDR1 is SGHRS, CDR2 YFSETQ, per germline. This CDR3 comprises 16 residues. J was trimmed by 1 base and V by 3 bases; bases with no gene match: 9. Written as DNA, the CDR3 is TGCGCCAGCAGCTCGTCCCTACAGGGGCCGAACACTGAAGCTTTCTTT. Its translation: CASSSSLQGPNTEAFF.

The gene calls are TRBV7-9 and TRBJ1-5; 9 bases agree with TRBD1. V lost 10 bases to trimming and J lost 0 bases; unmatched junction nucleotides: 4. This CDR3 region has 14 residues. Germline V CDR1 and CDR2: SEHNR, FQNEAQ (reference sequence). Here the CDR3 DNA reads TGTGCCACACAGGGGGCAAATAGCAATCAGCCCCAGCATTTT. Residues: CATQGANSNQPQHF.

The chain joins TRBV5-4 to TRBJ2-5, with D possibly TRBD2 on 6 matching bases. Germline V gene lookup returns CDR1 SGHNT and CDR2 YYREEE (reference sequence). The CDR3 runs 16 residues. Trimming left V 4 bases short and J 5 bases short, with 21 bases between. The CDR3 DNA follows: TGTGCCAGCAGCCCGGGGGTGACCGTGGGGCGGGAGACCCAGTACTTC. This codes for CASSPGVTVGRETQYF.

About this clone: With a far larger clone one base away, a read error is the likely cause. For the CDR3, the DNA is TGTGCCAGCAGTGAACTAGCGGGGGGGCCAGATACGCAGTATTTT. Amino acid sequence: CASSELAGGPDTQYF. This chain uses TRBV6-4 with TRBJ2-3; TRBD2 aligns across 13 bases. The V and J ends lost 3 bases and 4 bases, in that order; junction bases with no gene match: 1. The CDR3 length is 15 residues. Germline CDR1 and CDR2: MRHNA and SNTAGT.

The rearrangement uses TRBV7-3 and TRBJ2-3, with D possibly being TRBD1 (6 bases). Germline CDR1 reads SGHTA; CDR2 reads FQGTGA. Trimming shortened V by 3 bases and J by 0 bases, and 7 bases separated the two germline ends. CDR3 length: 14 residues. For the CDR3, the DNA is TGTGCCAGCAGCTTGAGGGGGAGCACAGATACGCAGTATTTT. Translated, it gives CASSLRGSTDTQYF. The full variable domain, in which reference TRBV7-3 and TRBJ2-3 provide the parts outside the CDR3, is GAGVSQTPSNKVTEKGKYVELRCDPISGHTALYWYRQSLGQGPEFLIYFQGTGAADDSGLPNDRFFAVRPEGSVSTLKIQRTERGDSAVYLCASSLRGSTDTQYFGPGTRLTVL.

The chain has TRBV7-9 and TRBJ2-3, with 7 bases that match TRBD1. Per germline, CDR1 SEHNR and CDR2 FQNEAQ (reference sequence). CDR3 length equals 15 residues. The V and J ends lost 4 bases and 4 bases, in that order; junction bases with no gene match: 8. The DNA for the CDR3 is TGTGCCAGCAGCTATCTGACAGGGCGCGCAGATACGCAGTATTTT. It translates to CASSYLTGRADTQYF.

The chain's CDR3 is CASSLYTDTQYF. The CDR3 DNA is TGTGCCAGCAGCTTATACACAGATACGCAGTATTTT. The chain links TRBV5-4 to TRBJ2-3, with D unclear. CDR3 length: 12 amino acids. Trimming stripped 2 bases from V and 2 bases from J, with 3 bases between. The germline V gene encodes CDR1 SGHNT and CDR2 YYREEE (reference sequence).

This clone was recorded only once. A junction boundary mismatches the germline segment, possibly from a read error. DNA for the CDR3: TGTGCCAGTAGCCTACAGGGTATCTATGGCTACCCCTTC. It translates to CASSLQGIYGYPF. The chain recombines TRBV19 with TRBJ1-2; D is possibly TRBD1 (6 bases). The CDR3 runs 13 residues. CDR1 LNHDA and CDR2 SQIVND come from the germline V gene (reference sequence).

The chain recombines TRBV5-6 with TRBJ2-1; D remains ambiguous. The V and J ends lost 0 bases and 0 bases respectively, with 10 bases between them. Germline CDR1 and CDR2: SGHDT and YYEEEE. The CDR3 contains 16 residues. DNA for the CDR3: TGTGCCAGCAGCTTGGCGCGGTCCCGCTCCTACAATGAGCAGTTCTTC. Amino acid sequence: CASSLARSRSYNEQFF.

A few counts support this clone. J is TRBJ2-7 and V is TRBV19; TRBD1 matches at 8 bases. The germline gives CDR1 LNHDA, CDR2 SQIVND (reference sequence). The CDR3 has 14 residues. Trimming cost V 3 bases and J 5 bases; bases outside gene matches: 6. The chain's CDR3 is CASSILDRVHEQYF. CDR3 coding DNA: TGTGCCAGTAGTATTCTGGACAGGGTCCACGAGCAGTACTTC.

V usage is TRBV7-2 and J usage is TRBJ2-7, with 7 bases that match TRBD1. V gave up 1 base and J gave up 5 bases; unmatched junction bases: 8. The germline V gene encodes CDR1 SGHTA and CDR2 FQGNSA. This CDR3 spans 15 amino acids. CDR3 in DNA: TGTGCCAGCAGCTTAGAAGGGACAGAGAGCGACGAGCAGTACTTC. Residues: CASSLEGTESDEQYF.

The genes are TRBV7-2 and TRBJ2-2; a possible D gene is TRBD1 (6 bases). CDR1 and CDR2 (germline): SGHTA, FQGNSA. This CDR3 is built from 15 residues. Trimming took off 3 bases at V and 6 bases at J, with 14 bases between the two ends. The chain's CDR3 is CASSLDPGVPGELFF. As DNA, the CDR3 is TGTGCCAGCAGCTTGGATCCAGGGGTCCCCGGGGAGCTGTTTTTT. Filled out from reference TRBV7-2 and TRBJ2-2, the complete variable domain reads GAGVSQSPSNKVTEKGKDVELRCDPISGHTALYWYRQSLGQGLEFLIYFQGNSAPDKSGLPSDRFSAERTGGSVSTLTIQRTQQEDSAVYLCASSLDPGVPGELFFGEGSRLTVL.

This chain connects TRBV7-9 to TRBJ1-6; 9 bases agree with TRBD1. In germline, CDR1 is SEHNR, CDR2 FQNEAQ (reference sequence). J lost 10 bases, V lost 3 bases, and 7 bases had no gene match. The CDR3 loop spans 15 amino acids. The CDR3 coding sequence is TGTGCCAGCAGCTTCGGGGGACAGGGTGGCTCACCCCTCCACTTT. It specifies CASSFGGQGGSPLHF.

The chain recombines TRBV19 with TRBJ2-3, with 10 bases lining up with TRBD2. J was trimmed by 2 bases and V by 5 bases; bases with no gene match: 7. The CDR3 runs 16 residues. Germline CDR1 and CDR2: LNHDA and SQIVND (reference sequence). The CDR3 sequence: CASSLAGLAVTDTQYF. CDR3 nucleotides: TGTGCCAGTAGTTTAGCCGGACTAGCGGTCACAGATACGCAGTATTTT.

The V and J genes are TRBV19 and TRBJ2-7, with D hard to call. Germline CDR1 reads LNHDA; CDR2 reads SQIVND (reference sequence). The CDR3 is made up of 14 amino acids. The V and J ends lost 4 bases and 1 base respectively, with 11 bases between them. The chain's CDR3 is CASSNSALSYEQYF. The CDR3 DNA is TGTGCCAGTAGTAATTCAGCGTTATCCTACGAGCAGTACTTC.